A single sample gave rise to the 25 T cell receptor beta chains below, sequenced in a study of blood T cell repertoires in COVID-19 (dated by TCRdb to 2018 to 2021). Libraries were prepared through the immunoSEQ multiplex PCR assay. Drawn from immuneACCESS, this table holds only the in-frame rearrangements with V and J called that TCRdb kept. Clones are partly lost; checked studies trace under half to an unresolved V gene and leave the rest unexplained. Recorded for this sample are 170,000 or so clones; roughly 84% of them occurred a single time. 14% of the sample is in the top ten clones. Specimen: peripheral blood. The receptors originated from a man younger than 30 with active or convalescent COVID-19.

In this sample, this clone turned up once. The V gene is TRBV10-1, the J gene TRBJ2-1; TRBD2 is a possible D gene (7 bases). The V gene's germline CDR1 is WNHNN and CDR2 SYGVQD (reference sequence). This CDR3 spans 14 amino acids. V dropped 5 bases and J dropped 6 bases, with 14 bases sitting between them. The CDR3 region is CASSPSGGLNEQFF. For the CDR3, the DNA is TGCGCCAGCAGTCCCTCGGGGGGCCTCAATGAGCAGTTCTTC.

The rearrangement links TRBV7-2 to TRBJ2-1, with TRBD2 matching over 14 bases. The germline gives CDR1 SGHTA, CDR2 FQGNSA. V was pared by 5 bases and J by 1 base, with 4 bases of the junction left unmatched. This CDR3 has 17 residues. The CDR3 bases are TGTGCCAGCAGCACCCGGACTAGCGGGAGGTCCTACAATGAGCAGTTCTTC. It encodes CASSTRTSGRSYNEQFF.

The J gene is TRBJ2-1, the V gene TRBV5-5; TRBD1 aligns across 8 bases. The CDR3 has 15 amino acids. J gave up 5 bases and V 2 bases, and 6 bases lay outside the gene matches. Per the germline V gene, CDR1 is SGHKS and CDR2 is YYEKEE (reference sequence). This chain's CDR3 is CASSFLDRVDNEQFF. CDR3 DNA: TGTGCCAGCAGCTTTCTGGACAGGGTCGACAATGAGCAGTTCTTC.

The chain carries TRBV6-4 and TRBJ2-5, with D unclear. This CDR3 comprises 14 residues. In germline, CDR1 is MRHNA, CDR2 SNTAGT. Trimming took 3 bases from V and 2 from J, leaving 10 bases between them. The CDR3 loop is CASSEKAEQETQYF. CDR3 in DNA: TGTGCCAGCAGTGAAAAGGCGGAACAAGAGACCCAGTACTTC.

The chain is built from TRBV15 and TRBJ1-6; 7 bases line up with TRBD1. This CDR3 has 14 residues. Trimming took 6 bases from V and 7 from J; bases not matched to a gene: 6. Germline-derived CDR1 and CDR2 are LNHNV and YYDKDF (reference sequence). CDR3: CATRPGQSNSPLHF. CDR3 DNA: TGTGCCACCAGACCGGGACAGTCCAATTCACCCCTCCACTTT. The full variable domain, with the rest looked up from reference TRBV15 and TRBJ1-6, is DAMVIQNPRYQVTQFGKPVTLSCSQTLNHNVMYWYQQKSSQAPKLLFHYYDKDFNNEADTPDNFQSRRPNTSFCFLDIRSPGLGDTAMYLCATRPGQSNSPLHFGNGTRLTVT.

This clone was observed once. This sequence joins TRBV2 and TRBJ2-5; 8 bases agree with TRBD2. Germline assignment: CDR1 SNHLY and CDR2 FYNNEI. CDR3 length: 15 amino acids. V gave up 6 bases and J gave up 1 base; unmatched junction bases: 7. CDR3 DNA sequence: TGTGCCAGCAGCCCTCAAGGACTAGCCCAAGAGACCCAGTACTTC. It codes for CASSPQGLAQETQYF.

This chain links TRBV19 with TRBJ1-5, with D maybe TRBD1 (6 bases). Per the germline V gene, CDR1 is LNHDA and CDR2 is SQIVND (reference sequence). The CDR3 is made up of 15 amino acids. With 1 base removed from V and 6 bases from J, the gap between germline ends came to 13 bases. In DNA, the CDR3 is TGTGCCAGTAGTATAGCGAGGACAGAGAGTCAGCCCCAGCATTTT. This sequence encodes CASSIARTESQPQHF.

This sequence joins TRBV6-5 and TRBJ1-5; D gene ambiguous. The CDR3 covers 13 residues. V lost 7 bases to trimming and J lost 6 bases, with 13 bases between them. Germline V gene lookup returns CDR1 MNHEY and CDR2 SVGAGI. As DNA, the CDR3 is TGTGCCAGCATGGTGTCTCTCGGTCAGCCCCAGCATTTT. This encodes CASMVSLGQPQHF.

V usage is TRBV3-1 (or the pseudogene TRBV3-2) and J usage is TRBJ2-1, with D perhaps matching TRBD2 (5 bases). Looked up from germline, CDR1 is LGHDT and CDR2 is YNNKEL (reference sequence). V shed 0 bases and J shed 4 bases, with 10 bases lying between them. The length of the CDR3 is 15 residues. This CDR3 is CASSQDRLSYNEQFF. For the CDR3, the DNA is TGTGCCAGCAGCCAAGATAGACTATCTTACAATGAGCAGTTCTTC.

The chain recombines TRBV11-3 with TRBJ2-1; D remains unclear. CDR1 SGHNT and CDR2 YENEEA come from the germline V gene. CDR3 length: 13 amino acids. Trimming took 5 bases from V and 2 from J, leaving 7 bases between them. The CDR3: CASSLGPYNEQFF. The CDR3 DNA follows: TGTGCCAGCAGCCTCGGTCCCTACAATGAGCAGTTCTTC.

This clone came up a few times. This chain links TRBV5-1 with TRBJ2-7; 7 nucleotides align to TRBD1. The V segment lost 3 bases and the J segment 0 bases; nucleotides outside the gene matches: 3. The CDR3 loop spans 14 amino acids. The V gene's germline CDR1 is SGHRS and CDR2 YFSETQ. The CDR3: CASSSTGDSYEQYF. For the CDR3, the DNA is TGCGCCAGCAGCTCTACAGGGGACTCCTACGAGCAGTACTTC.

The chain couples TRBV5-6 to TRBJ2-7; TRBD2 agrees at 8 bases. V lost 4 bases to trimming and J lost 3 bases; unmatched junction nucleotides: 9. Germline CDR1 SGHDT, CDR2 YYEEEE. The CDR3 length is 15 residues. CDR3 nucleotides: TGTGCCAGCAGCGCCGGGACTAGGGAACTCTACGAGCAGTACTTC. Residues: CASSAGTRELYEQYF. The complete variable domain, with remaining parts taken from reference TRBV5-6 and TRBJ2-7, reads DAGVTQSPTHLIKTRGQQVTLRCSPKSGHDTVSWYQQALGQGPQFIFQYYEEEERQRGNFPDRFSGHQFPNYSSELNVNALLLGDSALYLCASSAGTRELYEQYFGPGTRLTVT.

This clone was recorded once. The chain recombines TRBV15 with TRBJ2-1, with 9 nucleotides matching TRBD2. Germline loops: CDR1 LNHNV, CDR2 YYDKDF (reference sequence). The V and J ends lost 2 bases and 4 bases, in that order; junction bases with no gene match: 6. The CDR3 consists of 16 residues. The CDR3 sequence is CATSRFSGSQYNEQFF. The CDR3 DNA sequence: TGTGCCACCAGCAGATTTAGCGGGAGTCAGTACAATGAGCAGTTCTTC.

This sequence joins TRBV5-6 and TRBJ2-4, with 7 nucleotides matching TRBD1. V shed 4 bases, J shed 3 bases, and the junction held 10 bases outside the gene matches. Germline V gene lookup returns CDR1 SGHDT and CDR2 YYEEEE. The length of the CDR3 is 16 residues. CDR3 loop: CASSLGQPYGKNIQYF. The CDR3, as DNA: TGTGCCAGCAGCCTGGGACAGCCGTATGGCAAAAACATTCAGTACTTC.

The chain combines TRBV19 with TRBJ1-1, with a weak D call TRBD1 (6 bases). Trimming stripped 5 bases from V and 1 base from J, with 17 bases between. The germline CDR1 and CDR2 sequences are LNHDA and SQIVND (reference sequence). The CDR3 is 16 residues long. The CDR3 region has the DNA TGTGCCAGTAGTCTAAAACAGGGATTGGGGAACACTGAAGCTTTCTTT. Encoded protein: CASSLKQGLGNTEAFF.

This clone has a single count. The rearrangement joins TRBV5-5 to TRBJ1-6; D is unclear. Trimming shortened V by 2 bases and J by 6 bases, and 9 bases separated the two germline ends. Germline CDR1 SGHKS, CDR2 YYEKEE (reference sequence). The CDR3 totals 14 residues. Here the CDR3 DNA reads TGTGCCAGCAGCTTTACAGCCCTTAATTCACCCCTCCACTTT. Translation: CASSFTALNSPLHF.

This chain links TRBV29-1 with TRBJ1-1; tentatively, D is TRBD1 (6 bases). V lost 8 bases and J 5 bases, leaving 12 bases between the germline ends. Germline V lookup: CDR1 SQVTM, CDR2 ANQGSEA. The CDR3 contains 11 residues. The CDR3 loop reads CSLGRGTEAFF. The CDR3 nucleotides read TGCAGCCTCGGAAGGGGGACTGAAGCTTTCTTT.

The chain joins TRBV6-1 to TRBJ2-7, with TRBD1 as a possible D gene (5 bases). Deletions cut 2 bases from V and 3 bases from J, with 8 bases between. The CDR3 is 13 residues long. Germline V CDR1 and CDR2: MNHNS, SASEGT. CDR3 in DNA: TGTGCCAGCAGTGAAAGGGGAAGCTACGAGCAGTACTTC. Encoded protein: CASSERGSYEQYF.

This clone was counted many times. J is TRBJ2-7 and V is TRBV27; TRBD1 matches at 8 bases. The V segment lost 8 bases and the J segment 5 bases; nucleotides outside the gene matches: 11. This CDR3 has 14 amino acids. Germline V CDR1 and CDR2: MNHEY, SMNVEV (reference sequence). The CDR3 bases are TGTGCCAGCTCCCTGGACAGGGTGCGCCACGAGCAGTACTTC. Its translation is CASSLDRVRHEQYF.

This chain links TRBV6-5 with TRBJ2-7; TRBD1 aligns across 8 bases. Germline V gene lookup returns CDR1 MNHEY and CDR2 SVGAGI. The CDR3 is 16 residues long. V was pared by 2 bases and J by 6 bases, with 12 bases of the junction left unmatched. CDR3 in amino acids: CASSYPNRGDPSEQYF. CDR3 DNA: TGTGCCAGCAGTTACCCAAACAGGGGGGACCCCTCCGAGCAGTACTTC.

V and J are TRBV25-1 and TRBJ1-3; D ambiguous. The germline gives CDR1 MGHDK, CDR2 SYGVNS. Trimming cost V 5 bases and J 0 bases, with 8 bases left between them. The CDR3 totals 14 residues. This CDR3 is CASSRSGSGNTIYF. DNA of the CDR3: TGTGCCAGCAGTCGGTCTGGCTCTGGAAACACCATATATTTT. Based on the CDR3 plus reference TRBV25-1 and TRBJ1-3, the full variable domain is EADIYQTPRYLVIGTGKKITLECSQTMGHDKMYWYQQDPGMELHLIHYSYGVNSTEKGDLSSESTVSRIRTEHFPLTLESARPSHTSQYLCASSRSGSGNTIYFGEGSWLTVV.

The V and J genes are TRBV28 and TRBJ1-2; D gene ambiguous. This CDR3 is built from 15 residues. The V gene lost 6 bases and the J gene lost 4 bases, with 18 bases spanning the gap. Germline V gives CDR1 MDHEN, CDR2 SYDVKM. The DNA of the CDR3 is TGTGCCAGCAGGGGAGTCGCACTAAGTGGCTATGGCTACACCTTC. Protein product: CASRGVALSGYGYTF.

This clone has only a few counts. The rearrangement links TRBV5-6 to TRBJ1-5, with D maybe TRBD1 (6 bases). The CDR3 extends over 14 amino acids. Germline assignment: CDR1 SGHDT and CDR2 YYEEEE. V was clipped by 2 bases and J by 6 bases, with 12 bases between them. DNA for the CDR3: TGTGCCAGCAGCTTAGGGGGAGGGCGTCAGCCCCAGCATTTT. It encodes CASSLGGGRQPQHF.

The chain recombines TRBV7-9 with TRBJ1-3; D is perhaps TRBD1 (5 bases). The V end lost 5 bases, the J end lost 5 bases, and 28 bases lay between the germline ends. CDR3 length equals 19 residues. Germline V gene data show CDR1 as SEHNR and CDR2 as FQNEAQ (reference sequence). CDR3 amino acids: CASSPTPNAGTGGRNTIYF. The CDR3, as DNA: TGTGCCAGCAGCCCGACTCCGAACGCCGGTACTGGGGGGAGAAACACCATATATTTT.

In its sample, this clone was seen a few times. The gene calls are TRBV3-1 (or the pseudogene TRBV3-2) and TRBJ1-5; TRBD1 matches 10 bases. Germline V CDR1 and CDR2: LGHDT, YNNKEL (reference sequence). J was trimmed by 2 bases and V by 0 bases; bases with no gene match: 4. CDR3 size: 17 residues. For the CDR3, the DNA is TGTGCCAGCAGCCAAGAAATCGGGACAGGGGGCAATCAGCCCCAGCATTTT. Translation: CASSQEIGTGGNQPQHF.